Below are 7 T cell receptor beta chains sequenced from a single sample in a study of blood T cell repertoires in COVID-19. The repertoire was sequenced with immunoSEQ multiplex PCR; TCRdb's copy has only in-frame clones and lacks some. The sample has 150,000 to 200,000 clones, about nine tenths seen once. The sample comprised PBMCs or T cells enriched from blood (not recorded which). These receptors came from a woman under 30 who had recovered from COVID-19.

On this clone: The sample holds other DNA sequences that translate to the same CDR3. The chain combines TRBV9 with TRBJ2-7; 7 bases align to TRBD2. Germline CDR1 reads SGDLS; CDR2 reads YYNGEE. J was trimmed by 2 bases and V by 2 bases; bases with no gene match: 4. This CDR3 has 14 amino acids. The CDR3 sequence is CASSVGGGPYEQYF. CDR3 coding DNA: TGTGCCAGCAGCGTTGGGGGAGGGCCCTACGAGCAGTACTTC.

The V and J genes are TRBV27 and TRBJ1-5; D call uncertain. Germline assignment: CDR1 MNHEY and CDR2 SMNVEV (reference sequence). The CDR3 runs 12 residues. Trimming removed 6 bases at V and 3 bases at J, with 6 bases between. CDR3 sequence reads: CASSEFNQPQHF. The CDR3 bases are TGTGCCAGCAGCGAGTTCAATCAGCCCCAGCATTTT.

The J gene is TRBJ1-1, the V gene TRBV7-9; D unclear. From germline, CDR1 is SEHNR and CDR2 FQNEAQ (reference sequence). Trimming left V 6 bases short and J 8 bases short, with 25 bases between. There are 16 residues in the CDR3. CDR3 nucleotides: TGTGCCAGCAGAGGAATCCGGGCCGACTATAGTGCCGAAGCTTTCTTT. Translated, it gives CASRGIRADYSAEAFF.

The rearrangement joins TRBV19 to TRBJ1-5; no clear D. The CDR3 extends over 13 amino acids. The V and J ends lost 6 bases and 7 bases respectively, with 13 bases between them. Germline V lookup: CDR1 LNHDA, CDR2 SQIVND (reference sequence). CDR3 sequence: CASREGGRQPQHF. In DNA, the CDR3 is TGTGCCAGTAGGGAGGGAGGGCGACAGCCCCAGCATTTT.

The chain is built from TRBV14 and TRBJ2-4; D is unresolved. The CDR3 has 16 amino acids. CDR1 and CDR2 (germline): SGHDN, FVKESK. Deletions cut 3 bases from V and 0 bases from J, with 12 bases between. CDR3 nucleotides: TGTGCCAGCAGCCACTGGGCGTCTGGAGCCAAAAACATTCAGTACTTC. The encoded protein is CASSHWASGAKNIQYF. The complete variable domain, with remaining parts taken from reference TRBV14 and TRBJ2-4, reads EAGVTQFPSHSVIEKGQTVTLRCDPISGHDNLYWYRRVMGKEIKFLLHFVKESKQDESGMPNNRFLAERTGGTYSTLKVQPAELEDSGVYFCASSHWASGAKNIQYFGAGTRLSVL.

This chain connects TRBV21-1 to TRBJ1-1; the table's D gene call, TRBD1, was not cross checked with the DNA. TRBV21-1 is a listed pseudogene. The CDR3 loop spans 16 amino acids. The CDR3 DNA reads TGTGCCAGCAGCAAAGCTTGCTGGACAGAGAACACTGAAGCTTTCTTT. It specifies CASSKACWTENTEAFF.

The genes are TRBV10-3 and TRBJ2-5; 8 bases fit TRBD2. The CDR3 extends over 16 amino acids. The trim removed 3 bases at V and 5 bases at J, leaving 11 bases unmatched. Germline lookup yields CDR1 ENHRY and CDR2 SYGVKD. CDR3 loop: CAISEGTRGLVETQYF. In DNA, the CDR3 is TGTGCCATCAGTGAAGGGACTAGAGGCTTGGTGGAGACCCAGTACTTC.